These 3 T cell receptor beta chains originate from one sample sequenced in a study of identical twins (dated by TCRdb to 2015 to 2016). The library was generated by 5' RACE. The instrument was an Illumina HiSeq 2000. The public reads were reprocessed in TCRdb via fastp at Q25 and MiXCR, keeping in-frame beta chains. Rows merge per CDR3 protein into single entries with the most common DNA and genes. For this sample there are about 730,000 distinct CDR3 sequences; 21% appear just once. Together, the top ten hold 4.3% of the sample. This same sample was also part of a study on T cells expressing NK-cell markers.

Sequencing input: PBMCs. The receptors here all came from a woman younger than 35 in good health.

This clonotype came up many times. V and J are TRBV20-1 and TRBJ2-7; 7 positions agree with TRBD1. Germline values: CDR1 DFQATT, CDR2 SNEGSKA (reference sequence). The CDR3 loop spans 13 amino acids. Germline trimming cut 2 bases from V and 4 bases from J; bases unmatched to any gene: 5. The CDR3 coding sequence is TGCAGTGCTAGAAGGACAGGAAATTACGAGCAGTACTTC. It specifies CSARRTGNYEQYF.

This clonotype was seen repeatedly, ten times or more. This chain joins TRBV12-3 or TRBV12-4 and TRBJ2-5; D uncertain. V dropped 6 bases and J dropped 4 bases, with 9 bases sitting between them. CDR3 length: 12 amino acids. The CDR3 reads CASRLGRETQYF. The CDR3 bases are TGTGCCAGCAGGCTAGGAAGAGAGACCCAGTACTTC.

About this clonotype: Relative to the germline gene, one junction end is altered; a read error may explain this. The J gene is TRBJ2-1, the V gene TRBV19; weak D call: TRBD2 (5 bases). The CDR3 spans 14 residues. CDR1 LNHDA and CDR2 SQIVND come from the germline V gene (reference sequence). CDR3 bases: TGTGCCAGTAGTATTCGTCCGAGTGGCGGAGGAAAGGTCTTC. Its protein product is CASSIRPSGGGKVF.